The 29 T cell receptor beta chains below all came from one sample that was sequenced in a study of T-cell reconstitution after alpha-beta-depleted transplantation in children. Preparing the TCRbeta library involved the use of unique molecular identifiers. TCRdb re-analysed the PCR reads in MiXCR, keeping a single row per CDR3 protein. Of 90,000 to 100,000 distinct CDR3 sequences listed, under 25% are singletons. Sample: PBMCs, taken before TCRalphabeta/CD19-depleted stem cell transplant. All receptors come from a boy aged 2-15 years with acute lymphoblastic leukemia, due to receive a stem cell transplant.

To note about this clonotype: An end of the junction does not agree with germline; a read error may underlie this. The chain links TRBV12-3 or TRBV12-4 to TRBJ2-5; D not certain. This CDR3 region has 14 residues. The CDR3 here is CASSTPQLQENQYF. The CDR3 nucleotides are TGTGCCAGCAGTACCCCGCAGTTACAAGAGAACCAGTACTTC.

The genes are TRBV28 and TRBJ2-5; D might be TRBD1 (6 bases). Germline lookup yields CDR1 MDHEN and CDR2 SYDVKM. The length of the CDR3 is 16 residues. Trimming took off 6 bases at V and 1 base at J, with 18 bases between the two ends. CDR3 protein: CASRRQARLFQETQYF. For the CDR3, the DNA is TGTGCCAGCAGACGACAGGCTAGACTGTTCCAAGAGACCCAGTACTTC.

The V and J genes are TRBV20-1 and TRBJ2-7, with a weak D call TRBD1 (5 bases). Trimming pared 3 bases from V and 2 bases from J, leaving 8 bases between. CDR3 size: 12 residues. CDR1 and CDR2 from the germline V gene are DFQATT and SNEGSKA (reference sequence). CDR3 sequence (DNA): TGCAGTGCTAGTGTGGGGCCCTACGAGCAGTACTTC. Translation gives CSASVGPYEQYF.

The J gene is TRBJ2-3, the V gene TRBV7-6; no definite D call. This CDR3 is 14 amino acids long. With 10 bases removed from V and 3 bases from J, the gap between germline ends came to 17 bases. Germline loops: CDR1 SGHVS, CDR2 FNYEAQ. As DNA, the CDR3 is TGTGCCATCGGAGATAAGGGTTTAACAGATACGCAGTATTTT. This codes for CAIGDKGLTDTQYF.

The V call is TRBV28, the J call TRBJ1-1; D may be TRBD1 (6 bases). The CDR3 has 14 residues. V gave up 8 bases and J gave up 5 bases, with 18 bases separating them. Germline V gene lookup returns CDR1 MDHEN and CDR2 SYDVKM. CDR3 region: CASELTGRGTEAFF. The CDR3 nucleotides read TGTGCCAGCGAACTTACAGGGCGAGGAACTGAAGCTTTCTTT. Variable domain in full (rest from reference TRBV28 and TRBJ1-1): DVKVTQSSRYLVKRTGEKVFLECVQDMDHENMFWYRQDPGLGLRLIYFSYDVKMKEKGDIPEGYSVSREKKERFSLILESASTNQTSMYLCASELTGRGTEAFFGQGTRLTVV.

This clonotype was seen a few times. The rearrangement links TRBV4-3 to TRBJ2-7; 10 nucleotides line up with TRBD1. CDR1 and CDR2 from the germline V gene are LGHNA and YSLEER. J lost 4 bases, V lost 0 bases, and 6 bases had no gene match. The CDR3 is 16 residues long. The DNA for the CDR3 is TGCGCCAGCAGCCAAGATAGGACAGGGGGGAAATACGAGCAGTACTTC. The encoded protein is CASSQDRTGGKYEQYF.

The rearrangement links TRBV12-3 or TRBV12-4 to TRBJ1-5; D call uncertain. This CDR3 comprises 12 residues. V gave up 6 bases and J gave up 7 bases, with 10 bases separating them. The CDR3 protein is CASRGFQQPQHF. In DNA form, the CDR3 reads TGTGCCAGCAGGGGCTTTCAACAGCCCCAGCATTTT.

This clonotype was observed a handful of times. This chain connects TRBV7-8 to TRBJ2-5; D not resolved. The CDR3 has 15 residues. V lost 2 bases and J 2 bases, leaving 12 bases between the germline ends. Looked up from germline, CDR1 is SGHVS and CDR2 is FQNEAQ. The CDR3 here is CASSLNSRRQETQYF. CDR3 sequence (DNA): TGTGCCAGCAGCTTAAATTCCCGAAGGCAAGAGACCCAGTACTTC.

This clonotype was observed a handful of times. The chain combines TRBV15 with TRBJ2-1; 8 bases fit TRBD2. Germline trimming cut 1 base from V and 6 bases from J; bases unmatched to any gene: 5. Germline-derived CDR1 and CDR2 are LNHNV and YYDKDF (reference sequence). The CDR3 is made up of 15 amino acids. The DNA of the CDR3 is TGTGCCACCAGCAGAGTACTAGCGGAGGGCAATGAGCAGTTCTTC. It translates to CATSRVLAEGNEQFF.

The V call is TRBV5-1, the J call TRBJ2-3; D gene uncertain. The CDR3 consists of 15 residues. The germline V and J ends were trimmed by 4 bases and 5 bases, with 17 bases remaining between them. Germline V gives CDR1 SGHRS, CDR2 YFSETQ. The DNA of the CDR3 is TGCGCCAGCAGCGAGAGGCCCCCTCCTATAGATACGCAGTATTTT. It yields the protein CASSERPPPIDTQYF.

The CDR3 sequence is CASSLVSDSPITSGANVLTF. The CDR3 DNA follows: TGTGCCAGCAGCTTGGTCTCGGACAGCCCGATTACTTCTGGGGCCAACGTCCTGACTTTC. The chain uses TRBV5-6 and TRBJ2-6, with D tentatively TRBD1 (6 bases). The V gene lost 0 bases and the J gene lost 1 base, with 20 bases spanning the gap. The V gene's germline CDR1 is SGHDT and CDR2 YYEEEE. The CDR3 length is 20 residues.

The CDR3 sequence is CASSLAGGSEQYF. For the CDR3, the DNA is TGTGCCAGCAGCTTGGCGGGAGGTAGCGAGCAGTACTTC. V gene TRBV5-6 combines with J gene TRBJ2-7; 7 nucleotides match TRBD2. CDR1 and CDR2 (germline): SGHDT, YYEEEE. With V trimmed by 0 bases and J by 6 bases, 3 bases remained unmatched. CDR3 length equals 13 residues.

This chain joins TRBV7-6 and TRBJ2-5, with D tentatively TRBD2 (7 bases). Trimming removed 5 bases at V and 6 bases at J, with 22 bases between. The CDR3 runs to 16 residues. Germline CDR1 and CDR2: SGHVS and FNYEAQ. The CDR3 bases are TGTGCCAGCAGCCCCTGGGGGGGGGCGGAGGTCAAGACCCAGTACTTC. Protein: CASSPWGGAEVKTQYF.

This clonotype was detected only a few times. Here the CDR3 DNA reads TGTGCCAGCAGCCCGGAAAAGACAGGGGTGCAGTTCTTC. This codes for CASSPEKTGVQFF. The chain has TRBV4-2 and TRBJ2-1; TRBD1 agrees at 8 bases. CDR3 length: 13 residues. Germline V gene sequence: CDR1 LGHNA, CDR2 YNFKEQ. The trim removed 4 bases at V and 12 bases at J, leaving 8 bases unmatched.

This clonotype was counted ten times or more. This chain links TRBV9 with TRBJ2-1; 7 bases fit TRBD2. This CDR3 spans 12 amino acids. Germline V lookup: CDR1 SGDLS, CDR2 YYNGEE. V trimming: 4 bases; J trimming: 9 bases; junction bases outside the gene matches: 4. CDR3 DNA: TGTGCCAGCAGCCCGTCGGGGGGTGAGCAGTTCTTC. It codes for CASSPSGGEQFF.

This clonotype turned up a few times. The rearrangement joins TRBV15 to TRBJ2-3; 8 bases are shared with TRBD2. J was trimmed by 0 bases and V by 5 bases; bases with no gene match: 7. The CDR3 covers 16 residues. Germline V gene data show CDR1 as LNHNV and CDR2 as YYDKDF (reference sequence). The CDR3 DNA sequence: TGTGCCACCAGCGCCCAACTAGCGGCTAGCACAGATACGCAGTATTTT. Its translation is CATSAQLAASTDTQYF.

This clonotype has a count of ten or more. The V call is TRBV5-1, the J call TRBJ1-2; 7 bases align to TRBD1. V lost 1 base and J lost 0; bases outside the gene matches: 3. CDR3 length: 15 amino acids. The germline V gene has CDR1 SGHRS and CDR2 YFSETQ. The CDR3 DNA sequence: TGCGCCAGCAGCTTGACACAGGGGACTAACTATGGCTACACCTTC. This translates into CASSLTQGTNYGYTF.

This clonotype was seen a few times. The chain combines TRBV20-1 with TRBJ2-2; D gene ambiguous. The ends were cut back, 4 bases at V and 2 bases at J, with 8 bases in the middle. The V gene's germline CDR1 is DFQATT and CDR2 SNEGSKA (reference sequence). CDR3 size: 13 residues. CDR3 loop: CSAIIANTGELFF. The CDR3 DNA reads TGCAGTGCTATAATTGCAAACACCGGGGAGCTGTTTTTT.

The chain links TRBV9 to TRBJ2-5; perhaps TRBD1 as D (6 bases). V was clipped by 4 bases and J by 5 bases, with 18 bases between them. The germline V gene has CDR1 SGDLS and CDR2 YYNGEE. This CDR3 comprises 15 residues. The CDR3 sequence: CASSTDPGQGETQYF. CDR3 in DNA: TGTGCCAGCAGCACGGACCCGGGACAAGGGGAGACCCAGTACTTC.

The chain has TRBV27 and TRBJ2-7; D is undetermined. Trimming stripped 9 bases from V and 5 bases from J, with 11 bases between. This CDR3 comprises 11 residues. Per the germline V gene, CDR1 is MNHEY and CDR2 is SMNVEV (reference sequence). The CDR3 DNA reads as TGTGCCAGGCCCCGGCAGGACGAGCAGTACTTC. Its protein is CARPRQDEQYF.

V usage is TRBV11-1 and J usage is TRBJ2-1, with D possibly TRBD2 on 6 matching bases. V lost 4 bases and J 1 base, leaving 23 bases between the germline ends. The length of the CDR3 is 19 residues. Germline V CDR1 and CDR2: SGHAT, FQDESV (reference sequence). CDR3 loop: CASSSSVAEGVGSYNEQFF. CDR3 in DNA: TGTGCCAGCAGCTCGTCCGTGGCGGAGGGAGTGGGGTCCTACAATGAGCAGTTCTTC.

The chain recombines TRBV28 with TRBJ2-1; TRBD2 might be the D (5 bases). This CDR3 spans 14 amino acids. The V and J ends lost 7 bases and 8 bases respectively, with 18 bases between them. The germline gives CDR1 MDHEN, CDR2 SYDVKM. Here the CDR3 DNA reads TGTGCCAGCAAGGAGCGGTTAACGGGGTATGAGCAGTTCTTC. As protein: CASKERLTGYEQFF.

This chain joins TRBV18 and TRBJ2-1; 7 nucleotides agree with TRBD1. V lost 1 base and J lost 7; bases outside the gene matches: 10. Germline V gene sequence: CDR1 KGHSH, CDR2 LQKENI. CDR3 length: 16 amino acids. The CDR3 loop is CASSPQQDRLRNEQFF. The CDR3 DNA reads as TGTGCCAGCTCACCACAACAGGACAGGTTGCGTAATGAGCAGTTCTTC.

The CDR3 loop is CASSGDSKGSYEQYF. The CDR3 DNA sequence: TGCGCCAGCAGCGGAGACTCTAAAGGTTCCTACGAGCAGTACTTC. V usage is TRBV10-2 and J usage is TRBJ2-7; D remains unclear. V lost 6 bases to trimming and J lost 1 base, with 16 bases between them. The CDR3 sequence is 15 residues long. Germline V gene data show CDR1 as WSHSY and CDR2 as SAAADI.

This sequence joins TRBV20-1 and TRBJ1-3, with D possibly TRBD1 on 5 matching bases. Germline V gene sequence: CDR1 DFQATT, CDR2 SNEGSKA (reference sequence). The CDR3 loop spans 13 amino acids. Trimming shortened V by 1 base and J by 3 bases, and 7 bases separated the two germline ends. CDR3 nucleotide sequence: TGCAGTGCTAGAGTCCAGGGTGGAAACACCATATATTTT. As protein: CSARVQGGNTIYF.

This clonotype was observed a handful of times. CDR3 region: CSASRPQGAYEQYF. The CDR3 bases are TGCAGTGCTAGTAGGCCCCAGGGGGCCTACGAGCAGTACTTC. This sequence joins TRBV20-1 and TRBJ2-7; TRBD1 matches at 7 bases. In germline, CDR1 is DFQATT, CDR2 SNEGSKA (reference sequence). This CDR3 is built from 14 residues. The V segment lost 3 bases and the J segment 2 bases; nucleotides outside the gene matches: 7.

This clonotype was detected once. The chain carries TRBV28 and TRBJ2-7, with 10 nucleotides matching TRBD1. Losses at the gene ends were 0 bases for V and 5 bases for J; bases not matched to a gene: 10. The CDR3 is made up of 17 amino acids. The germline gives CDR1 MDHEN, CDR2 SYDVKM. The CDR3 loop reads CASSLWGTGVKSHEQYF. Written as DNA, the CDR3 is TGTGCCAGCAGTTTATGGGGGACAGGGGTGAAGAGCCACGAGCAGTACTTC.

This clonotype was recorded many times. This chain connects TRBV20-1 to TRBJ1-5; 7 positions match TRBD1. Germline V CDR1 and CDR2: DFQATT, SNEGSKA (reference sequence). This CDR3 is built from 14 residues. The trim removed 6 bases at V and 5 bases at J, leaving 10 bases unmatched. CDR3 sequence reads: CSAEGRQGDQPQHF. CDR3 DNA sequence: TGCAGTGCCGAGGGAAGACAGGGCGATCAGCCCCAGCATTTT.

A few counts support this clonotype. The chain uses TRBV5-1 and TRBJ1-1, with a tentative D call TRBD1 (5 bases). The CDR3 is 14 amino acids. Germline V lookup: CDR1 SGHRS, CDR2 YFSETQ. V was shortened by 2 bases and J by 5 bases, with 13 bases between the two germline ends. The CDR3 DNA reads TGCGCCAGCAGCTTTTCCCCGGGACTAACTGAAGCTTTCTTT. Its translation: CASSFSPGLTEAFF. Combining the CDR3 with reference TRBV5-1 and TRBJ1-1 gives the whole variable domain KAGVTQTPRYLIKTRGQQVTLSCSPISGHRSVSWYQQTPGQGLQFLFEYFSETQRNKGNFPGRFSGRQFSNSRSEMNVSTLELGDSALYLCASSFSPGLTEAFFGQGTRLTVV.